This T cell receptor beta chain derives from a study of T cells in localized non-small cell lung cancer. Study-level results: Among blood samples, higher T cell density accompanied longer overall survival. The tumor had only one region sequenced, so heterogeneity remains possible. There was higher T cell clonality in uninvolved adjacent lung than in tumor, and it was highest there. Adjacent lung tissue had a median 57 of the top 100 clones found in the tumor.

The V end lost 1 base, the J end lost 5 bases, and 14 bases lay between the germline ends. The CDR3 sequence is 16 residues long. The germline V gene encodes CDR1 PRHDT and CDR2 FYEKMQ (reference sequence). About this clone itself: The antigen remains unidentified.

Assay used: immunoSEQ multiplex PCR; TCRdb lists only in-frame clones, some missing. The sample records 52,000 or so clones, roughly 84% being singletons. The TCR sequence derives from a man between 40 and 75 years old with stage III lung adenocarcinoma. This rearrangement joins TRBV13 to TRBJ2-2; weak D call: TRBD2 (5 bases). The sample was peripheral blood mononuclear cells, taken before any cancer treatment. The chain's CDR3 is CASSLVTGSGTGELFF. The CDR3, as DNA: TGTGCCAGCAGCTTAGTAACGGGATCGGGGACCGGGGAGCTGTTTTTT.